This T cell receptor beta chain stems from a study of CD8 T cells in ankylosing spondylitis. This clonotype was found once. The antigen is unknown. Study conclusions and caveats: With a CD8+ phenotype, disease-linked clones were relatively rare in peripheral blood. A TCR beta motif of roughly 8 highly homologous variants appeared characteristic of ankylosing spondylitis blood.

Libraries of TCR beta came from quantitative 5'-RACE with molecular barcodes. Via MiXCR, TCRdb re-called the 5' RACE reads, giving one row per CDR3 protein. Of about 340,000 distinct CDR3 sequences in the sample, 20% are singletons; the top ten hold approximately 14%. CDR3 length: 13 residues. Germline CDR1 reads SQVTM; CDR2 reads ANQGSEA. V lost 0 bases to trimming and J lost 6 bases, with 11 bases between them. What was sequenced was blood, either unsorted or a sorted T cell fraction (not recorded which). This receptor was identified in a male donor with ankylosing spondylitis or in good health (not recorded which). The chain uses TRBV29-1 and TRBJ2-5; D perhaps matches TRBD1 (5 bases). The CDR3 loop reads CSVEEGLPQTQYF. CDR3 DNA: TGCAGCGTTGAAGAGGGGCTGCCCCAGACCCAGTACTTC.